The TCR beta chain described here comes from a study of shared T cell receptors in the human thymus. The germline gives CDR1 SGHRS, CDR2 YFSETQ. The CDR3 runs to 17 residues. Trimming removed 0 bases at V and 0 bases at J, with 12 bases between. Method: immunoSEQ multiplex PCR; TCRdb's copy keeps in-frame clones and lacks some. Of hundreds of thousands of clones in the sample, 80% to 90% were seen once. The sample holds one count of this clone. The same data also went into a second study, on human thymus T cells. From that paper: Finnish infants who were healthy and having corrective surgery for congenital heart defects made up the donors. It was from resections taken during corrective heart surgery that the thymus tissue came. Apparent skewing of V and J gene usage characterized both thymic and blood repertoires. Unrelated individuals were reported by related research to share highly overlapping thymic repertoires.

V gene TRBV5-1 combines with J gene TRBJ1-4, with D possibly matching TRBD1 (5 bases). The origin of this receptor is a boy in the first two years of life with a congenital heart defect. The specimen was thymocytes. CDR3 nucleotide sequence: TGCGCCAGCAGCTTGGGGGGCAGCACAACAACTAATGAAAAACTGTTTTTT. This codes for CASSLGGSTTTNEKLFF.